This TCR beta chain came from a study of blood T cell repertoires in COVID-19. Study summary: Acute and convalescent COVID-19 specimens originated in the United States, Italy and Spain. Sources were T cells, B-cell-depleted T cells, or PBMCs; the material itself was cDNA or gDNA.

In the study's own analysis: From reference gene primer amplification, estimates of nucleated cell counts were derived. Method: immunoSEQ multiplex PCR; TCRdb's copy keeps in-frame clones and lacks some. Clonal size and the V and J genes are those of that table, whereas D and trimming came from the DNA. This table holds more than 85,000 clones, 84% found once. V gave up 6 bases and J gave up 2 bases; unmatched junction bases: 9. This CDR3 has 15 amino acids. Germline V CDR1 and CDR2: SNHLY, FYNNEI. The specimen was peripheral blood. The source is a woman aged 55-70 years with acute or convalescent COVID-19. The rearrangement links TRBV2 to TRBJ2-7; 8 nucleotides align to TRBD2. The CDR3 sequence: CASRESGGVTYEQYF. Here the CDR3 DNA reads TGTGCCAGCAGGGAAAGCGGGGGCGTTACCTACGAGCAGTACTTC.